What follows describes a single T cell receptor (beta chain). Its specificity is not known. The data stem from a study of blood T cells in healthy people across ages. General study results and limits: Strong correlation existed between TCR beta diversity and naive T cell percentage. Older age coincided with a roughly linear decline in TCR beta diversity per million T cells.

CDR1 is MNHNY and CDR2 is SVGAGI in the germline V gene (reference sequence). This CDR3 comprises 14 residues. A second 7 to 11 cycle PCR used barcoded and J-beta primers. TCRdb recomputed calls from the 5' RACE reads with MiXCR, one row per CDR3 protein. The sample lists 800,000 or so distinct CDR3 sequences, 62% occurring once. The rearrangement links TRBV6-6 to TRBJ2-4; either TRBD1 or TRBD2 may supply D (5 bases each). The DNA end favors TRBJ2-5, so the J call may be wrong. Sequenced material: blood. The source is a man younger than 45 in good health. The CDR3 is CASESGARGETQYF. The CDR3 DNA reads TGTGCCAGCGAAAGTGGGGCTCGGGGAGAGACCCAGTACTTC.